The present TCR beta chain was sequenced within a study of T cells in tuberculosis. General observations from the study: GEM motif frequencies gave about 70% accuracy; the GMM repertoire gave approximately 90%.

V trimming: 6 bases; J trimming: 6 bases; junction bases outside the gene matches: 6. The germline gives CDR1 KGHSH, CDR2 LQKENI. The CDR3 covers 13 residues. Sequencing used immunoSEQ multiplex PCR; TCRdb keeps in-frame clones, though not all of them. The sample has 30,000 to 35,000 clones, around 92% seen once. Time point indicated: new active TB diagnosis, blood taken before or within 7 days of starting treatment. Patients were newly diagnosed, HIV-seronegative, and aged 18 or older. Turning to this clone: Its antigen is unknown.

This rearrangement joins TRBV18 to TRBJ1-2; 8 nucleotides match TRBD1. The sequence came from an adult with tuberculosis. Some clones in this sample may be carry-over from other donors' samples. Sequencing used PBMCs, obtained at tuberculosis diagnosis. The CDR3 nucleotides read TGTGCCAGCTCGCCCGGGACAGGCCATGGCTACACCTTC. Its protein product is CASSPGTGHGYTF.